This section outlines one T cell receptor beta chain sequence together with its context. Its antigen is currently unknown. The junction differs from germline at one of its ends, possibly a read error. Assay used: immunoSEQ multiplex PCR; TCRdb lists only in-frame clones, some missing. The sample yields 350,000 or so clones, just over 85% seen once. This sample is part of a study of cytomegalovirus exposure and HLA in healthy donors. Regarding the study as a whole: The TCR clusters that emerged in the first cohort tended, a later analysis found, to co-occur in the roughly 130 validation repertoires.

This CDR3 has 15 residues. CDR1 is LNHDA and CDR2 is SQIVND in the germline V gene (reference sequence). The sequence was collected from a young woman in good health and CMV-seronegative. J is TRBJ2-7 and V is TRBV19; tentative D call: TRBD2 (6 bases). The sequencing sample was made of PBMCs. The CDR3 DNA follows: TGTGCCAGTAGTCTAGACGGGACTTTGGCCTACGAGCAGTACTTC. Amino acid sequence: CASSLDGTLAYEQYF.